A selection of T cell receptor beta chains follows, all from one sample in a study of read filtering for tumor transcriptome and immune sequencing. One entry per CDR3 protein, called by TCRdb with MiXCR from the reads. This table has 39,000 or so distinct CDR3 sequences, roughly 13% appearing once. Material for sequencing was a population of CD138-negative cells sorted from bone marrow. All receptors derive from a donor at least 40 years old with multiple myeloma. Each CDR3 is given with its conserved first and last residue. The D gene is left open where the match is weak. Where a row states a size, it is once, few, many or the class of an expanded clone; other rows omit it.

size	D	V	J	CDR3	DNA
many	.	TRBV7-9	TRBJ2-5	CASSLNRPAQETQYF	TGTGCCAGCAGCTTAAATAGACCAGCGCAAGAGACCCAGTACTTC
.	TRBD2	TRBV20-1	TRBJ2-7	CSAREALAGRPGYEQYF	TGCAGTGCTAGAGAAGCGTTAGCGGGGAGGCCGGGTTACGAGCAGTACTTC
few	TRBD1	TRBV12-3/TRBV12-4	TRBJ1-4	CASSQRQGTNEKLFF	TGTGCCAGCAGTCAAAGACAGGGGACTAATGAAAAACTGTTTTTT
many	.	TRBV7-6	TRBJ2-7	CASSRGTATYEQYF	TGTGCCAGCAGCCGGGGGACAGCGACCTACGAGCAGTACTTC
many	.	TRBV6-2/TRBV6-3	TRBJ2-1	CASILGGAPAEQFF	.
many	.	TRBV6-1	TRBJ2-7	CASSVTVLGSYEQYF	TGTGCCAGCAGCGTGACCGTACTTGGCTCCTACGAGCAGTACTTC
few	.	TRBV12-3/TRBV12-4	TRBJ2-5	CASSKGTAGVGTQYF	TGTGCCAGCAGTAAGGGGACAGCGGGCGTCGGGACCCAGTACTTC
many	TRBD2	TRBV20-1	TRBJ2-5	CSASLSSGGETQYF	TGCAGTGCTAGCCTCTCCTCGGGAGGAGAGACCCAGTACTTC
many	.	TRBV6-2/TRBV6-3	TRBJ1-5	CASSSDKQPQHF	TGTGCCAGCAGTTCCGACAAGCAGCCCCAGCATTTT
many	.	TRBV29-1	TRBJ1-1	CSVEAQGFGEAFF	TGCAGCGTTGAGGCTCAGGGGTTCGGGGAAGCTTTCTTT
many	TRBD2	TRBV4-1	TRBJ2-3	CASSPFGLAADTQYF	TGCGCCAGCAGCCCTTTCGGACTAGCGGCAGATACGCAGTATTTT
few	TRBD1	TRBV19	TRBJ2-1	CASSIRGGDEQFF	TGTGCCAGTAGTATCCGAGGGGGCGATGAGCAGTTCTTC
many	.	TRBV29-1	TRBJ2-1	CSVTGVYNEQFF	TGCAGCGTCACGGGAGTCTACAATGAGCAGTTCTTC
many	.	TRBV5-1	TRBJ2-1	CASSLVEGEQFF	TGCGCCAGCAGCTTGGTGGAAGGTGAGCAGTTCTTC
many	.	TRBV2	TRBJ2-3	CASVPGEVADTQYF	TGTGCCAGCGTCCCCGGGGAAGTGGCAGATACGCAGTATTTT
medium-sized	.	TRBV6-5	TRBJ1-1	CASSPTGTIEAFF	TGTGCCAGCAGTCCCACCGGGACGATTGAAGCTTTCTTT
many	.	TRBV11-2	TRBJ1-4	CASSLATGEKLFF	TGTGCCAGCAGCTTAGCCACCGGAGAAAAACTGTTTTTT
many	.	TRBV10-3	TRBJ1-2	CAIGGSTYGYTF	TGTGCCATCGGTGGCAGTACCTATGGCTACACCTTC
medium-sized	.	TRBV30	TRBJ2-1	CAWSPVSHTSLF	TGTGCCTGGAGTCCGGTTTCCCACACCTCTCTCTTC
.	.	TRBV19	TRBJ2-7	CATGGHRGHEQYF	TGTGCCACCGGGGGACACCGAGGCCACGAGCAGTACTTC
.	.	TRBV20-1	TRBJ2-7	CSATLLAEQYF	TGCAGTGCTACTCTATTGGCCGAGCAGTACTTC
many	TRBD2	TRBV6-6	TRBJ2-1	CASSYVQHSGLAGGPDLEQFF	TGTGCCAGCAGTTACGTCCAGCACTCGGGACTAGCGGGAGGACCTGATTTAGAGCAGTTCTTC
many	.	TRBV6-4	TRBJ2-1	CASSRDHIESYNEQFF	TGTGCCAGCAGCCGCGATCATATAGAGTCCTACAATGAGCAGTTCTTC
many	.	TRBV7-2	TRBJ2-5	CASSLQGRVETQYF	TGTGCCAGCAGCTTACAGGGGCGGGTAGAGACCCAGTACTTC
.	.	TRBV28	TRBJ2-7	CASSWPEYERYF	TGTGCCAGCAGTTGGCCAGAATACGAGCGGTACTTC
many	.	TRBV18	TRBJ1-1	CASSPSQGTATEAFF	TGTGCCAGCTCACCTTCACAGGGCACCGCCACTGAAGCTTTCTTT
.	TRBD1	TRBV11-2	TRBJ1-1	CASSPGQGREAFF	TGTGCCAGCAGCCCGGGACAGGGAAGGGAAGCTTTCTTT
many	TRBD1	TRBV2	TRBJ2-3	CASSGHRQGAVDTQYF	TGTGCCAGCAGTGGTCATAGACAGGGGGCGGTTGATACGCAGTATTTT
many	TRBD1	TRBV7-9	TRBJ2-7	CASSPGSGQGIHEQYF	TGTGCCAGCAGTCCCGGTAGTGGACAGGGGATCCACGAGCAGTACTTC
many	TRBD1	TRBV29-1	TRBJ2-7	CSVDSGQGNDEQYF	TGCAGCGTTGATTCCGGACAGGGGAACGACGAGCAGTACTTC
many	.	TRBV12-3/TRBV12-4	TRBJ2-6	CASSQMGFSANVLTF	TGTGCCAGCAGCCAAATGGGGTTTTCGGCCAACGTCCTGACTTTC